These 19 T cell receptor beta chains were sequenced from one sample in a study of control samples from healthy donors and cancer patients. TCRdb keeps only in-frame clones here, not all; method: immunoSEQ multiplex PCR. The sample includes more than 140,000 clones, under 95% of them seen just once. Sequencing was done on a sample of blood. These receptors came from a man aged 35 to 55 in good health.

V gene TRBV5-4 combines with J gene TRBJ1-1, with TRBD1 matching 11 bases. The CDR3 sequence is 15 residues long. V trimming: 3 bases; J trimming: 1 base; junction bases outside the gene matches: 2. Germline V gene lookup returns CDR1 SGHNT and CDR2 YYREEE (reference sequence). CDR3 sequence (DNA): TGTGCCAGCAGCTGGGGACAGGGGGGGAACACTGAAGCTTTCTTT. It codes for CASSWGQGGNTEAFF.

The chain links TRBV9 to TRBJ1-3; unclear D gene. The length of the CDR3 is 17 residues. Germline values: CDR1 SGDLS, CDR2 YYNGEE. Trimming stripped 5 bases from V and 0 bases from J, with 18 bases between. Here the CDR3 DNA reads TGTGCCAGCAGTGACGCTGCGGGGAGGAACTCTGGAAACACCATATATTTT. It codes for CASSDAAGRNSGNTIYF.

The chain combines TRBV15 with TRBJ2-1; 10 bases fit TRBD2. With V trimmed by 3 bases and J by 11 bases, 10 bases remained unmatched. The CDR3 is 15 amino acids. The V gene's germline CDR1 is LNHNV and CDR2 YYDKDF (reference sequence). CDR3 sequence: CATSRASRTSGKQFF. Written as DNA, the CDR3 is TGTGCCACCAGCAGGGCTTCAAGGACTAGCGGTAAGCAGTTCTTC.

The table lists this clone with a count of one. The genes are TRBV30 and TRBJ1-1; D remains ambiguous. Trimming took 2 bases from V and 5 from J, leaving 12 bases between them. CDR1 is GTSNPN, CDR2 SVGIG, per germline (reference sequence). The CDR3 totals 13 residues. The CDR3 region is CAWSFGRRTEAFF. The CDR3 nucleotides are TGTGCCTGGAGTTTCGGGAGGAGGACTGAAGCTTTCTTT.

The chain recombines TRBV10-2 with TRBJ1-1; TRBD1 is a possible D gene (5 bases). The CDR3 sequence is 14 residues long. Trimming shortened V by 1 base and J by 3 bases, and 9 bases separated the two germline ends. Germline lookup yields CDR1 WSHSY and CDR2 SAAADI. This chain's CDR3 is CASSEWGGDTEAFF. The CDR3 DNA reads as TGCGCCAGCAGTGAGTGGGGGGGAGACACTGAAGCTTTCTTT.

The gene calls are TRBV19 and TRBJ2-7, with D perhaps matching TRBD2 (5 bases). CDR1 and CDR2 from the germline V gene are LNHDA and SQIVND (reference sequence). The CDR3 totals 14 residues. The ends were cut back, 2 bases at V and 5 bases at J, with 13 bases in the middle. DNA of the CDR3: TGTGCCAGTAGTATAAACCCGGGGAACGACGAGCAGTACTTC. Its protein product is CASSINPGNDEQYF.

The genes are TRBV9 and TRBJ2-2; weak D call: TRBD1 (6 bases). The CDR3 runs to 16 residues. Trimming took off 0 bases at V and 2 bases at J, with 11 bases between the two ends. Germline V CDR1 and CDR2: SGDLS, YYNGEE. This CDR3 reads CASSVEGTSNTGELFF. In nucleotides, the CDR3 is TGTGCCAGCAGCGTAGAGGGGACAAGCAACACCGGGGAGCTGTTTTTT.

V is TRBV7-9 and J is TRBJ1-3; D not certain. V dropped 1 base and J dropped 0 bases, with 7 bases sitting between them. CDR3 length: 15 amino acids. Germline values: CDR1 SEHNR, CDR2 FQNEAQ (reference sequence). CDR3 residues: CASSLEGGSGNTIYF. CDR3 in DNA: TGTGCCAGCAGCTTAGAAGGAGGCTCTGGAAACACCATATATTTT.

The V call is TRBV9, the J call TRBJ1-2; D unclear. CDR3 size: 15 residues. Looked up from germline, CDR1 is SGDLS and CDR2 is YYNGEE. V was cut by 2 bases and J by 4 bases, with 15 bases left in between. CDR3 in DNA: TGTGCCAGCAGCGTCAACCCCATAGGAGCCTATGGCTACACCTTC. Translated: CASSVNPIGAYGYTF.

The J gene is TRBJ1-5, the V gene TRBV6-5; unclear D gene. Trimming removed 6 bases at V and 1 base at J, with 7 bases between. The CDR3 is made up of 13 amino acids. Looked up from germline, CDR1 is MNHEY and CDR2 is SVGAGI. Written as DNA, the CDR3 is TGTGCCAGCAGGGGGAGCAGCAATCAGCCCCAGCATTTT. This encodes CASRGSSNQPQHF.

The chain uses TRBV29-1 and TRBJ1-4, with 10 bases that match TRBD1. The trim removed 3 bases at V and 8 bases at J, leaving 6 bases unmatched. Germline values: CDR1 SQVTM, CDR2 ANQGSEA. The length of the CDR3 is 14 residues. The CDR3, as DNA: TGCAGCGTTGATGATGACAGGGGGCAAGAAAAACTGTTTTTT. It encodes CSVDDDRGQEKLFF.

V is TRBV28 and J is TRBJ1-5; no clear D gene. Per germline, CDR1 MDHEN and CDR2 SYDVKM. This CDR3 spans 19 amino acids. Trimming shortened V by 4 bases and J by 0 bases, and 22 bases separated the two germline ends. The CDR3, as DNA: TGTGCCAGCAGTTCCGCGCGAGCCCAGGCCCGGTATAGCAATCAGCCCCAGCATTTT. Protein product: CASSSARAQARYSNQPQHF.

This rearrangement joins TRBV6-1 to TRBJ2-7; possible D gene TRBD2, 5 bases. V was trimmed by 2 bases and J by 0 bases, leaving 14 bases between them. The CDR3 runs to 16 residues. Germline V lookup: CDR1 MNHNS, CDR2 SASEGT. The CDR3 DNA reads TGTGCCAGCAGTGAACGTCGGGGAAGGAGCTCCTACGAGCAGTACTTC. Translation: CASSERRGRSSYEQYF.

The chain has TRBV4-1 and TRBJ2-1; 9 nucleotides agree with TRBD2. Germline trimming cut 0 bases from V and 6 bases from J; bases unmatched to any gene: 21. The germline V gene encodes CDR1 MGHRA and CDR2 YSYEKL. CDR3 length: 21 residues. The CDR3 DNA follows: TGCGCCAGCAGCCAAGATAGGGGGACTAGCTTACCCTCCTCACGCCGCAATGAGCAGTTCTTC. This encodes CASSQDRGTSLPSSRRNEQFF.

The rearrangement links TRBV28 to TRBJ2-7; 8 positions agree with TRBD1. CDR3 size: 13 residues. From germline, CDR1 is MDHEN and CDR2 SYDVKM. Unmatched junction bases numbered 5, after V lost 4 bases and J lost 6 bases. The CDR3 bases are TGTGCCAGCAGTTCGGGACAGGCTTTCGAGCAGTACTTC. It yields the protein CASSSGQAFEQYF.

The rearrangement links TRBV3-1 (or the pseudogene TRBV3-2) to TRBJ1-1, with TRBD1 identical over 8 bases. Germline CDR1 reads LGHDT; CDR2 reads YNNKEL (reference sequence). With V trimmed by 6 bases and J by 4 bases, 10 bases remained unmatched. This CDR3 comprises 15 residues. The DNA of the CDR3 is TGTGCCAGCAGACCAGGCTTGACAGGGGCCACTGAAGCTTTCTTT. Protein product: CASRPGLTGATEAFF.

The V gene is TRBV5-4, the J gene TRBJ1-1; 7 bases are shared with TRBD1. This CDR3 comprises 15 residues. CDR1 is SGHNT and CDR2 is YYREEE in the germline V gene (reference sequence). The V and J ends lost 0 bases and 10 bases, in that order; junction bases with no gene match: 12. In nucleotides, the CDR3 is TGTGCCAGCAGCTTGGAGGCAGCCCAGGGGGTAGTAGCTTTCTTT. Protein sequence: CASSLEAAQGVVAFF.

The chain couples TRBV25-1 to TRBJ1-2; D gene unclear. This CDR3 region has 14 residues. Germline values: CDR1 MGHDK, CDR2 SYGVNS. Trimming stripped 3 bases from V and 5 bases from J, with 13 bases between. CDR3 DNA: TGTGCCAGCAGTGATTGGCGGGGAGTATATGGCTACACCTTC. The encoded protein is CASSDWRGVYGYTF.

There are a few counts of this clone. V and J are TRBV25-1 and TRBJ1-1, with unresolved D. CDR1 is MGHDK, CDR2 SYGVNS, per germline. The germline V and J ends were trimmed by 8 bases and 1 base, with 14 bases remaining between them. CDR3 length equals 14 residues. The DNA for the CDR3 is TGTGCCAGCGTCCGGGAAGGGCGGAACACTGAAGCTTTCTTT. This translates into CASVREGRNTEAFF.